The 25 T cell receptor beta chains given below trace back to one sample, sequenced in a study of T cell clones after liver transplantation. The data were produced by immunoSEQ multiplex PCR, yet TCRdb's version contains in-frame clones alone and is incomplete. The table includes under 60,000 clones, 60% to 80% detected once. Sample: CD4+ T cells from blood, taken at the 22-month timepoint. These receptors were taken from a human patient who received a liver transplant. Some T cells may be graft donor cells.

The chain employs TRBV10-2 and TRBJ1-5, with 7 bases identical to TRBD1. Germline V gives CDR1 WSHSY, CDR2 SAAADI. V was clipped by 6 bases and J by 0 bases; unmatched bases: 5. This CDR3 is built from 15 residues. CDR3 region: CASRGDSHSNQPQHF. CDR3 DNA: TGCGCCAGCAGGGGGGACAGCCATAGCAATCAGCCCCAGCATTTT.

The rearrangement joins TRBV5-8 to TRBJ2-2; 9 bases align to TRBD1. The CDR3 runs to 17 residues. CDR1 is SGHTS and CDR2 is YDEGEE in the germline V gene. V was pared by 4 bases and J by 4 bases, with 11 bases of the junction left unmatched. The CDR3 nucleotides are TGTGCCAGCAGCCCGCCCCCGGGACAGGGAGTCACCGGGGAGCTGTTTTTT. Amino acids: CASSPPPGQGVTGELFF.

The chain employs TRBV19 and TRBJ2-3; 7 nucleotides agree with TRBD1. V shed 4 bases and J 3 bases; nucleotides not matched to a gene: 4. In germline, CDR1 is LNHDA, CDR2 SQIVND (reference sequence). This CDR3 contains 14 residues. The CDR3 here is CASSNRGSTDTQYF. For the CDR3, the DNA is TGTGCCAGTAGTAACAGGGGCTCAACAGATACGCAGTATTTT.

This clone was seen only a few times. At one end, the junction sequence differs from germline, possibly due to a read error. This chain connects TRBV28 to TRBJ2-7; 10 bases are a match to TRBD1. CDR1 MDHEN and CDR2 SYDVKM come from the germline V gene. The CDR3 extends over 13 amino acids. In DNA form, the CDR3 reads TGTGCCAGCCAGGCGGGGGACAGGGGTCGAACCACCTTC. Its translation is CASQAGDRGRTTF.

This clone was seen more than once but under ten times. The chain carries TRBV6-5 and TRBJ2-7; 8 positions agree with TRBD2. This CDR3 is built from 13 residues. The germline V gene encodes CDR1 MNHEY and CDR2 SVGAGI. Trimming at V came to 7 bases and at J to 9 bases, leaving 11 bases not matched to a gene. Here the CDR3 DNA reads TGTGCCAGCAAAGGGACTAGGAGTTTAGCGCAGTACTTC. This gives the protein CASKGTRSLAQYF.

This rearrangement joins TRBV6-5 to TRBJ2-3, with D possibly TRBD2 on 6 matching bases. This CDR3 contains 14 residues. Trimming left V 7 bases short and J 0 bases short, with 11 bases between. Germline CDR1 is MNHEY and CDR2 is SVGAGI. CDR3 loop: CASKPSASTDTQYF. The CDR3 nucleotides read TGTGCCAGCAAGCCTAGCGCTAGCACAGATACGCAGTATTTT.

V and J are TRBV4-2 and TRBJ2-1, with 10 bases that match TRBD1. With 4 bases clipped from V and 5 bases from J, the junction kept 5 bases outside the gene matches. CDR1 is LGHNA, CDR2 YNFKEQ, per germline. The CDR3 covers 15 residues. Here the CDR3 reads CASSRGQGDHNEQFF. The CDR3 nucleotides read TGTGCCAGCAGCCGAGGACAGGGGGACCACAATGAGCAGTTCTTC.

The gene calls are TRBV2 and TRBJ1-6, with D tentatively TRBD1 (5 bases). CDR1 is SNHLY, CDR2 FYNNEI, per germline. The V gene lost 7 bases and the J gene lost 5 bases, with 18 bases spanning the gap. The CDR3 length is 16 residues. The CDR3 DNA is TGTGCCAGCACCGGGGACGCCGGTCGGAATAATTCACCCCTCCACTTT. Its protein is CASTGDAGRNNSPLHF.

This clone occurred a few times. This chain joins TRBV11-2 and TRBJ2-7; D not resolved. V gave up 8 bases and J gave up 0 bases, with 14 bases separating them. CDR1 and CDR2 (germline): SGHAT, FQNNGV. The CDR3 has 14 residues. The CDR3 coding sequence is TGTGCCAGCTTCCACCCGGAGAGCTCCTACGAGCAGTACTTC. It specifies CASFHPESSYEQYF.

The rearrangement links TRBV28 to TRBJ2-7; unclear D gene. CDR3 length: 11 amino acids. Germline lookup yields CDR1 MDHEN and CDR2 SYDVKM. V lost 8 bases to trimming and J lost 5 bases, with 10 bases between them. This CDR3 reads CASSGWDEQYF. In DNA form, the CDR3 reads TGTGCCAGCTCTGGATGGGACGAGCAGTACTTC.

The rearrangement joins TRBV7-2 to TRBJ2-2; 9 bases match TRBD1. The CDR3 length is 16 residues. In germline, CDR1 is SGHTA, CDR2 FQGNSA. After removal of 2 bases from V and 1 base from J, the junction contained 2 bases not matched to a gene. The CDR3 spells CASSLTGGWNTGELFF. Written as DNA, the CDR3 is TGTGCCAGCAGCTTAACAGGGGGCTGGAACACCGGGGAGCTGTTTTTT.

This chain uses TRBV6-5 with TRBJ2-2; maybe TRBD2 (6 bases). Trimming stripped 2 bases from V and 7 bases from J, with 14 bases between. The length of the CDR3 is 15 residues. Per germline, CDR1 MNHEY and CDR2 SVGAGI. CDR3 DNA: TGTGCCAGCAGTTACCGGGGGAGCTCCGGCGGGGAGCTGTTTTTT. This translates into CASSYRGSSGGELFF.

The chain joins TRBV6-4 to TRBJ1-3; unclear D gene. Germline V gene data show CDR1 as MRHNA and CDR2 as SNTAGT. Trimming took 5 bases from V and 0 from J, leaving 8 bases between them. CDR3 length equals 14 residues. The DNA of the CDR3 is TGTGCCAGCAGTTATCACCCCTCTGGAAACACCATATATTTT. Protein sequence: CASSYHPSGNTIYF.

The J gene is TRBJ1-2, the V gene TRBV28; TRBD1 might be the D (5 bases). The CDR3 extends over 15 amino acids. From germline, CDR1 is MDHEN and CDR2 SYDVKM. Trimming cost V 7 bases and J 3 bases, with 18 bases left between them. CDR3 protein: CASTSGGGEHYGYTF. The DNA for the CDR3 is TGTGCCAGCACCTCGGGGGGGGGAGAACACTATGGCTACACCTTC.

This chain connects TRBV7-9 to TRBJ2-1; 11 bases are shared with TRBD2. V dropped 3 bases and J dropped 7; count of bases not matched to a gene: 5. Germline CDR1 and CDR2: SEHNR and FQNEAQ (reference sequence). This CDR3 contains 15 residues. CDR3 coding DNA: TGTGCCAGCAGCTTTAGGGTAGCGGGGGGGAATGAGCAGTTCTTC. It yields the protein CASSFRVAGGNEQFF.

The chain has TRBV7-2 and TRBJ1-1; no reliable D call. Germline lookup yields CDR1 SGHTA and CDR2 FQGNSA. Trimming removed 4 bases at V and 1 base at J, with 13 bases between. The CDR3 has 15 amino acids. CDR3 in amino acids: CASSSTASSNTEAFF. CDR3 coding DNA: TGTGCCAGCAGCTCTACAGCGTCTTCGAACACTGAAGCTTTCTTT.

The gene calls are TRBV28 and TRBJ1-5, with TRBD1 matching over 8 bases. Trimming cost V 1 base and J 0 bases; bases outside gene matches: 5. Germline lookup yields CDR1 MDHEN and CDR2 SYDVKM. This CDR3 has 17 amino acids. CDR3 amino acids: CASSLYRGTDSNQPQHF. The CDR3 nucleotides are TGTGCCAGCAGTTTATACAGGGGGACAGATAGCAATCAGCCCCAGCATTTT.

The rearrangement uses TRBV18 and TRBJ1-5; D call uncertain. With 2 bases removed from V and 5 bases from J, the gap between germline ends came to 7 bases. This CDR3 comprises 13 residues. Looked up from germline, CDR1 is KGHSH and CDR2 is LQKENI. DNA for the CDR3: TGTGCCAGCTCACCAGGGATGGATCAGCCCCAGCATTTT. Translation gives CASSPGMDQPQHF.

The rearrangement joins TRBV6-6 to TRBJ2-7; D is perhaps TRBD1 or TRBD2 (5 bases each). Germline CDR1 is MNHNY and CDR2 is SVGAGI (reference sequence). The CDR3 length is 12 residues. Between the trimmed V and J ends, which lost 4 bases and 4 bases, there was a span of 8 bases. Written as DNA, the CDR3 is TGTGCCAGCAGTTCCGAGGGGTACGAGCAGTACTTC. Translating it yields CASSSEGYEQYF.

This chain connects TRBV7-2 to TRBJ1-6; weak D call: TRBD1 (6 bases). The CDR3 is made up of 16 amino acids. V was pared by 7 bases and J by 10 bases, with 23 bases between. CDR1 and CDR2 from the germline V gene are SGHTA and FQGNSA. DNA of the CDR3: TGTGCCAGCACCCCCCCTCGAGGGGGGGCTCAATCACCCCTCCACTTT. Protein sequence: CASTPPRGGAQSPLHF.

In its sample, this clone was seen many times. The chain has TRBV30 and TRBJ1-1; no reliable D call. Looked up from germline, CDR1 is GTSNPN and CDR2 is SVGIG (reference sequence). The length of the CDR3 is 11 residues. V was cut by 1 base and J by 10 bases, with 10 bases left in between. CDR3 sequence (DNA): TGTGCCTGGAGTGGTCCTTCGGCAGCTTTCTTT. It is translated as CAWSGPSAAFF.

This clone was seen a few times. V is TRBV4-2 and J is TRBJ1-1, with D hard to call. CDR3 length: 14 residues. Germline V lookup: CDR1 LGHNA, CDR2 YNFKEQ. Trimming shortened V by 0 bases and J by 8 bases, and 13 bases separated the two germline ends. The DNA for the CDR3 is TGTGCCAGCAGCCAAGATTCGACATACGGCGAAGCTTTCTTT. Protein product: CASSQDSTYGEAFF.

The chain couples TRBV30 to TRBJ2-7; 9 nucleotides line up with TRBD1. Germline CDR1 reads GTSNPN; CDR2 reads SVGIG (reference sequence). V lost 2 bases and J lost 2; bases outside the gene matches: 4. CDR3 length equals 14 residues. CDR3 sequence: CAWSKDRGPYEQYF. Here the CDR3 DNA reads TGTGCCTGGAGTAAGGACAGGGGCCCCTACGAGCAGTACTTC.

The chain carries TRBV6-5 and TRBJ2-7, with D possibly called TRBD1 or TRBD2 (5 bases each). The CDR3 is made up of 15 amino acids. Germline loops: CDR1 MNHEY, CDR2 SVGAGI. Trimming removed 7 bases at V and 2 bases at J, with 18 bases between. CDR3 loop: CASTPPGATTYEQYF. For the CDR3, the DNA is TGTGCCAGCACTCCTCCCGGGGCGACTACCTACGAGCAGTACTTC.

V is TRBV15 and J is TRBJ2-2; 8 nucleotides match TRBD1. Germline V CDR1 and CDR2: LNHNV, YYDKDF (reference sequence). This CDR3 contains 16 residues. The junction had 1 base not matched to a gene; V was cut back by 0 bases and J by 1 base. The CDR3 DNA sequence: TGTGCCACCAGCAGAGAAGGGACAGGGAACACCGGGGAGCTGTTTTTT. It encodes CATSREGTGNTGELFF.